The clone carrying this T cell receptor (beta chain) showed up just a few times. Its antigen is not identified. The data derive from a study of human T cells and chemical hapten exposure. Looking at the study overall: The use of 2% DPC on roughly 2 cm by roughly 2 cm of upper inner arm skin constituted sensitization.

The library put unique molecular identifiers onto individual cDNA molecules. TCRdb re-called the RACE reads through MiXCR, storing one row per CDR3 protein. The sample consists of about 380,000 distinct CDR3 sequences, around 4.8% of them appearing once. Findings and limits, study-wide: Patch test score rose with PT1 expanded TCR count, significant at thresholds 8, 16 and 32, not 4.

Specified time point: patch test 1, 2 weeks after DPC sensitization. Treatment specified: therapeutic diphenylcyclopropenone sensitization with weekly scalp DPC. V was shortened by 1 base and J by 1 base, with 10 bases between the two germline ends. CDR3 length equals 15 residues. Per germline, CDR1 SGHAT and CDR2 FQNNGV. The gene calls are TRBV11-2 and TRBJ2-5; D unclear. Sample: whole blood, taken in connection with sensitization to the hapten diphenylcyclopropenone (DPC). This TCR derives from a woman between 50 and 59 years old with alopecia areata. Some clones in this sample may be carry-over from other donors' samples. The CDR3 sequence: CASSLVMQTQETQYF. As DNA, the CDR3 is TGTGCCAGCAGCTTAGTCATGCAGACCCAAGAGACCCAGTACTTC.